One sample yielded the 15 T cell receptor beta chains listed below, sequenced in a study of cytomegalovirus exposure and HLA in healthy donors. Researchers ran the PCR with 60 Vbeta and 13 Jbeta primers. The protocol was immunoSEQ multiplex PCR, while the TCRdb copy is restricted to in-frame clones and leaves out a portion. The sample lists approximately 140,000 clones, around 79% seen once, with roughly 6.7% in the top ten. The specimen sequenced was PBMCs. The origin of the receptors is a woman between 35 and 50 years old in good health and CMV-seropositive.

The table lists this clone with many counts. The CDR3: CASSEGQPGYYEQYF. CDR3 bases: TGTGCCAGCAGCGAGGGACAGCCAGGGTACTACGAGCAGTACTTC. This sequence joins TRBV6-1 and TRBJ2-7; 7 positions agree with TRBD1. Germline lookup yields CDR1 MNHNS and CDR2 SASEGT. Trimming at V came to 6 bases and at J to 3 bases, leaving 11 bases not matched to a gene. This CDR3 region has 15 residues.

The chain couples TRBV18 to TRBJ1-1; the D gene is possibly TRBD1 (5 bases). Trimming removed 0 bases at V and 1 base at J, with 15 bases between. CDR1 is KGHSH and CDR2 is LQKENI in the germline V gene. The CDR3 runs 17 residues. The CDR3 sequence: CASSPPNGGGGNTEAFF. CDR3 DNA: TGTGCCAGCTCACCACCGAACGGGGGTGGCGGGAACACTGAAGCTTTCTTT.

The chain joins TRBV28 to TRBJ2-7, with TRBD1 matching 10 bases. Losses at the gene ends were 2 bases for V and 4 bases for J; bases not matched to a gene: 8. The V gene's germline CDR1 is MDHEN and CDR2 SYDVKM. The CDR3 is made up of 16 amino acids. The CDR3 sequence is CASSLAPTGGVYEQYF. CDR3 bases: TGTGCCAGCAGTTTAGCCCCGACAGGGGGCGTTTACGAGCAGTACTTC.

This clone was detected a few times. This sequence joins TRBV5-1 and TRBJ2-5; tentatively, D is TRBD1 (6 bases). CDR3 length: 17 amino acids. Germline V gene lookup returns CDR1 SGHRS and CDR2 YFSETQ. V was clipped by 4 bases and J by 3 bases, with 22 bases between them. In nucleotides, the CDR3 is TGCGCCAGCAGCCCTCCTCCCGGGACACCAAGAGAAGAGACCCAGTACTTC. This sequence encodes CASSPPPGTPREETQYF.

The chain couples TRBV19 to TRBJ2-1; 9 bases are shared with TRBD2. The CDR3 contains 15 residues. Trimming took 10 bases from V and 9 from J; bases not matched to a gene: 16. From germline, CDR1 is LNHDA and CDR2 SQIVND (reference sequence). The CDR3 spells CATAPAGGAVSEQFF. For the CDR3, the DNA is TGTGCCACCGCTCCTGCGGGGGGGGCCGTGAGTGAGCAGTTCTTC.

CDR3 sequence: CASPQSLLTGERDGELFF. In DNA, the CDR3 is TGCGCCAGCCCTCAGTCGCTCCTGACAGGGGAACGAGACGGGGAGCTGTTTTTT. The rearrangement joins TRBV23-1 to TRBJ2-2; TRBD1 matches 8 bases. TRBV23-1 is reported as an ORF; its role is uncertain. This CDR3 contains 18 residues. Germline trimming cut 8 bases from V and 7 bases from J; bases unmatched to any gene: 21.

The rearrangement joins TRBV15 to TRBJ2-7, with a tentative D call TRBD1 (5 bases). The CDR3 consists of 13 residues. Deletions cut 3 bases from V and 0 bases from J, with 6 bases between. The germline gives CDR1 LNHNV, CDR2 YYDKDF (reference sequence). CDR3 sequence reads: CATSRTDSYEQYF. Written as DNA, the CDR3 is TGTGCCACCAGCAGGACAGACTCCTACGAGCAGTACTTC.

This clone turned up a few times. This chain joins TRBV7-2 and TRBJ2-3, with 12 bases lining up with TRBD2. The germline gives CDR1 SGHTA, CDR2 FQGNSA. V shed 5 bases and J 12 bases; nucleotides not matched to a gene: 12. The CDR3 consists of 15 residues. CDR3 in DNA: TGTGCCAGCAGCATACGCACGACTAGCGGGGGTTCACAGTATTTT. Translated: CASSIRTTSGGSQYF. Full variable domain (outside the CDR3, taken from reference TRBV7-2 and TRBJ2-3): GAGVSQSPSNKVTEKGKDVELRCDPISGHTALYWYRQSLGQGLEFLIYFQGNSAPDKSGLPSDRFSAERTGGSVSTLTIQRTQQEDSAVYLCASSIRTTSGGSQYFGPGTRLTVL.

The CDR3 bases are TGTGCCAGCAGCCTAGGGGGGACAGGGCCAGATACGCAGTATTTT. Translating it yields CASSLGGTGPDTQYF. V and J are TRBV9 and TRBJ2-3, with 9 positions matching TRBD1. V lost 4 bases, J lost 4 bases, and 7 bases stayed unmatched. Germline V CDR1 and CDR2: SGDLS, YYNGEE. The CDR3 consists of 15 residues.

The genes are TRBV28 and TRBJ1-4, with D uncertain. The CDR3 runs to 13 residues. Germline-derived CDR1 and CDR2 are MDHEN and SYDVKM. V was cut by 7 bases and J by 5 bases, with 11 bases left in between. CDR3 residues: CASNMGGNEKLFF. In nucleotides, the CDR3 is TGTGCCAGCAACATGGGAGGGAATGAAAAACTGTTTTTT.

The V call is TRBV28, the J call TRBJ1-6, with D possibly TRBD1 on 5 matching bases. This CDR3 is 13 amino acids long. The V gene lost 7 bases and the J gene lost 7 bases, with 11 bases spanning the gap. Germline CDR1 and CDR2: MDHEN and SYDVKM. CDR3 nucleotides: TGTGCCAGCACCGCAGGGTACAATTCACCCCTCCACTTT. This gives the protein CASTAGYNSPLHF.

The J gene is TRBJ2-7, the V gene TRBV7-6, with D possibly TRBD1 on 5 matching bases. CDR3 length equals 15 residues. Germline V gene sequence: CDR1 SGHVS, CDR2 FNYEAQ. V was shortened by 4 bases and J by 0 bases, with 13 bases between the two germline ends. DNA of the CDR3: TGTGCCAGCAGCTCCACTTCCGACAGCTCCTACGAGCAGTACTTC. Its translation: CASSSTSDSSYEQYF.

The chain combines TRBV4-1 with TRBJ2-3; 12 bases are shared with TRBD2. Unmatched junction bases numbered 8, after V lost 3 bases and J lost 4 bases. The CDR3 spans 17 residues. Germline V lookup: CDR1 MGHRA, CDR2 YSYEKL. CDR3 in amino acids: CASSQYLAGGPADTQYF. The CDR3 DNA reads TGCGCCAGCAGCCAGTATCTAGCGGGGGGGCCCGCAGATACGCAGTATTTT.

The rearrangement uses TRBV7-3 and TRBJ1-1, with 9 bases matching TRBD1. CDR3 length: 15 amino acids. CDR1 is SGHTA, CDR2 FQGTGA, per germline. J lost 4 bases, V lost 5 bases, and 8 bases had no gene match. The CDR3 sequence: CASSDGGTGITEAFF. The CDR3 DNA reads as TGTGCCAGCAGCGACGGAGGGACAGGGATCACTGAAGCTTTCTTT.

The chain links TRBV6-5 to TRBJ1-6, with 10 bases that match TRBD1. CDR1 MNHEY and CDR2 SVGAGI come from the germline V gene. The J segment lost 10 bases and the V segment lost 4 bases, leaving 10 bases of the junction unmatched. The CDR3 runs to 16 residues. CDR3 DNA sequence: TGTGCCAGCAGTTTCTCCGGACAGGGGGTCGGCTCACCCCTCCACTTT. Its translation is CASSFSGQGVGSPLHF.